This T cell receptor beta chain was sequenced for a study of T-cell memory formation after mild COVID-19. TCRdb reprocessed the 5' RACE reads with MiXCR, giving one entry per CDR3 protein. The table includes about 430,000 distinct CDR3 sequences, more than 15% detected once. This clonotype showed up just a few times. The germline V gene encodes CDR1 SEHNR and CDR2 FQNEAQ (reference sequence). The CDR3 runs 11 residues. The V end was cut by 5 bases, the J end by 4 bases, with 4 bases between. V usage is TRBV7-9 and J usage is TRBJ2-3; D is ambiguous. This clonotype was obtained from a man between 18 and 35 years old who had mild COVID-19 (a few samples of this study predate the infection). Cell type and time point are not known. Sequences were obtained from PBMCs or a T cell subset sorted from them (not recorded which). CDR3: CASSAPDTQYF. CDR3 coding DNA: TGTGCCAGCAGCGCCCCAGATACGCAGTATTTT.